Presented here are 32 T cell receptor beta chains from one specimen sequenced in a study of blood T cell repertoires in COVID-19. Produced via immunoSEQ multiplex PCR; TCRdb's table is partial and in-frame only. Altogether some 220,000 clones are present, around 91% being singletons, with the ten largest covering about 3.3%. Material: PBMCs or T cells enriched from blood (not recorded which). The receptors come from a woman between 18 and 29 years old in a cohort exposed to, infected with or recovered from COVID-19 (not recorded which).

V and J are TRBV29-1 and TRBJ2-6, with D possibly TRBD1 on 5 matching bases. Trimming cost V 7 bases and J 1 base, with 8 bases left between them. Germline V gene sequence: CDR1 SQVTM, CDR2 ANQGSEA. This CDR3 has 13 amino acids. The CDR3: CSAQGSGANVLTF. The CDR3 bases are TGCAGCGCTCAGGGTTCTGGGGCCAACGTCCTGACTTTC.

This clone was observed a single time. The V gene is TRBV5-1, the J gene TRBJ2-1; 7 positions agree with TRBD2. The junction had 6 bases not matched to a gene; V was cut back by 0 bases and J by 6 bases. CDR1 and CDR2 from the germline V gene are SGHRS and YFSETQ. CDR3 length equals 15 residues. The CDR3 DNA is TGCGCCAGCAGCTTGGCGCCTAGCGGTAGCAATGAGCAGTTCTTC. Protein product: CASSLAPSGSNEQFF.

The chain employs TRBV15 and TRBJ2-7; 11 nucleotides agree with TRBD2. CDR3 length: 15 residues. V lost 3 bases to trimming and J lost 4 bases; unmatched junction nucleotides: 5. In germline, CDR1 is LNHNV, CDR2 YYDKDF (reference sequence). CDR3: CATSSPGTSGYEQYF. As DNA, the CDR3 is TGTGCCACCAGCAGCCCGGGGACTAGCGGTTACGAGCAGTACTTC.

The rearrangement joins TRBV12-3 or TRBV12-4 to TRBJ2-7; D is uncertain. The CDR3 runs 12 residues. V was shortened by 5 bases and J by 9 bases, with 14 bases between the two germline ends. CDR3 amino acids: CASSLSTFGQYF. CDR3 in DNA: TGTGCCAGCAGTCTCTCGACATTCGGGCAGTACTTC.

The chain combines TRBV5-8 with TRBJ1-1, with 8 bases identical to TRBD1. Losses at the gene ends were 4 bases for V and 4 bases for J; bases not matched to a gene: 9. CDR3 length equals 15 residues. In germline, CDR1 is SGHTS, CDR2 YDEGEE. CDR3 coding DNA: TGTGCCAGCAGCCCATTGGACAGGGAGGGCACTGAAGCTTTCTTT. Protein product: CASSPLDREGTEAFF.

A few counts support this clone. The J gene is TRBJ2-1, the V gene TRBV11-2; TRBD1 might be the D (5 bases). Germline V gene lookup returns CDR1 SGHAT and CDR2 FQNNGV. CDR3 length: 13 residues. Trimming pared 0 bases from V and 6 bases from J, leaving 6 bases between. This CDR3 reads CASSLDRVNEQFF. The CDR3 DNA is TGTGCCAGCAGCTTAGACAGGGTCAATGAGCAGTTCTTC. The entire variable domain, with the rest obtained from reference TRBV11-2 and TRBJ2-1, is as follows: EAGVAQSPRYKIIEKRQSVAFWCNPISGHATLYWYQQILGQGPKLLIQFQNNGVVDDSQLPKDRFSAERLKGVDSTLKIQPAKLEDSAVYLCASSLDRVNEQFFGPGTRLTVL.

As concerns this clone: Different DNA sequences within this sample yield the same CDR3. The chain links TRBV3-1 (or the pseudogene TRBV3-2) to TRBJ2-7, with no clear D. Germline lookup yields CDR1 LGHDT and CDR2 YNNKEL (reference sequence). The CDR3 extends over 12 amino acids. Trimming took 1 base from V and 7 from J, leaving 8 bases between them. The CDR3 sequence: CASSQVEREQYF. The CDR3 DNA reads TGTGCCAGCAGCCAAGTGGAGAGGGAGCAGTACTTC.

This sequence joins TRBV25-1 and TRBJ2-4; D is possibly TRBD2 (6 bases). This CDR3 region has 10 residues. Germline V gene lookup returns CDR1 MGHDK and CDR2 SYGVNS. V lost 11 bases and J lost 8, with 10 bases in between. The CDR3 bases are TGTGCCGTATGGGGGGACATTCAGTACTTC. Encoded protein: CAVWGDIQYF.

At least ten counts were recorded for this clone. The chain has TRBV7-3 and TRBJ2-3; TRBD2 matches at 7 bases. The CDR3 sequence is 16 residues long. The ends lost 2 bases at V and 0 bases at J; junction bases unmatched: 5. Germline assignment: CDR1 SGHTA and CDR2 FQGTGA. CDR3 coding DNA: TGTGCCAGCAGCTTATCAAGCGGGGCGAGCACAGATACGCAGTATTTT. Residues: CASSLSSGASTDTQYF. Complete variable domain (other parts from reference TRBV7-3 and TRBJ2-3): GAGVSQTPSNKVTEKGKYVELRCDPISGHTALYWYRQSLGQGPEFLIYFQGTGAADDSGLPNDRFFAVRPEGSVSTLKIQRTERGDSAVYLCASSLSSGASTDTQYFGPGTRLTVL.

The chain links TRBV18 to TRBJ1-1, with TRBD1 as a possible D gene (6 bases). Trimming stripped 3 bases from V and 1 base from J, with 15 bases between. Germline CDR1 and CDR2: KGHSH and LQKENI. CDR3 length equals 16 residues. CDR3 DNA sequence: TGTGCCAGCTCACCTCCCGCCGGGGGGCCGAACACTGAAGCTTTCTTT. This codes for CASSPPAGGPNTEAFF.

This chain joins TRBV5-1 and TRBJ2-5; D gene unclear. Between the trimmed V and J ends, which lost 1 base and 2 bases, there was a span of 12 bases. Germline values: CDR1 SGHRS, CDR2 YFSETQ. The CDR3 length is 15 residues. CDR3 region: CASSLNPGIQETQYF. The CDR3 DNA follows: TGCGCCAGCAGCTTGAATCCAGGAATACAAGAGACCCAGTACTTC. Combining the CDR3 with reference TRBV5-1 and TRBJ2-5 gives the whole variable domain KAGVTQTPRYLIKTRGQQVTLSCSPISGHRSVSWYQQTPGQGLQFLFEYFSETQRNKGNFPGRFSGRQFSNSRSEMNVSTLELGDSALYLCASSLNPGIQETQYFGPGTRLLVL.

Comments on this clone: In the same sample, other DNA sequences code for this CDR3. In DNA form, the CDR3 reads TGTGCCAGCAGCTTGGGTCAGGGGGACTATGGCTACACCTTC. Translation gives CASSLGQGDYGYTF. The rearrangement uses TRBV7-9 and TRBJ1-2, with 7 bases that match TRBD1. The CDR3 consists of 14 residues. The V gene's germline CDR1 is SEHNR and CDR2 FQNEAQ (reference sequence). Trimming took 3 bases from V and 3 from J; bases not matched to a gene: 4.

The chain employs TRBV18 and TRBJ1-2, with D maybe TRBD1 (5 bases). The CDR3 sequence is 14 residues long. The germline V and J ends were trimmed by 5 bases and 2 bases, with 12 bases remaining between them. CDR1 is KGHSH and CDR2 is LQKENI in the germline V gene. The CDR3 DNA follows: TGTGCCAGCTCATCACAGGAGCAAAACTATGGCTACACCTTC. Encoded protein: CASSSQEQNYGYTF.

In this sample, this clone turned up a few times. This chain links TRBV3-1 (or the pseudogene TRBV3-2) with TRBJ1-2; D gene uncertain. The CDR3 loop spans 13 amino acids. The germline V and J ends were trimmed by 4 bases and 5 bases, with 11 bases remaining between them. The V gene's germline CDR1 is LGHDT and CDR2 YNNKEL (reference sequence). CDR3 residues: CASSREGVYGYTF. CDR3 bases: TGTGCCAGCAGCCGGGAGGGAGTGTATGGCTACACCTTC.

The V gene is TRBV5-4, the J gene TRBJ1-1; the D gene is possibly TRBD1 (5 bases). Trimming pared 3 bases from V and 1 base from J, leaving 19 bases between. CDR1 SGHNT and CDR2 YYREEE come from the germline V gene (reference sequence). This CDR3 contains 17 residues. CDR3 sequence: CASSSNPMTARNTEAFF. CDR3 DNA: TGTGCCAGCAGCTCCAACCCTATGACAGCTCGGAACACTGAAGCTTTCTTT.

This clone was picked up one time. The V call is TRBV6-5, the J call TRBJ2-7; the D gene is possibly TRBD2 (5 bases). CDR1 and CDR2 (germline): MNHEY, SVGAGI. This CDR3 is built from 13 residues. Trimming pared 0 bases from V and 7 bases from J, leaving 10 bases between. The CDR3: CASSYSVSGEQYF. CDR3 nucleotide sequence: TGTGCCAGCAGTTACTCAGTAAGCGGAGAGCAGTACTTC.

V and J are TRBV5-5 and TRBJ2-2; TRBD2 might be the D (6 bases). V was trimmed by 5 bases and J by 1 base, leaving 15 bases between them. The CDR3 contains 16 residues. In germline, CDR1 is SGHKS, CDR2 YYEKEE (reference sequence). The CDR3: CASSPTGTGNTGELFF. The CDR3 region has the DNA TGTGCCAGCAGTCCAACCGGGACTGGGAACACCGGGGAGCTGTTTTTT.

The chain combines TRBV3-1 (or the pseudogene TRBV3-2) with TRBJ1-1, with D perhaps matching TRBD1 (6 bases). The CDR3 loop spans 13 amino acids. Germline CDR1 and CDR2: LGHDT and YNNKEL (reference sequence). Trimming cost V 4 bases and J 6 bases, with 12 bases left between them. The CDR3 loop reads CASSPTGLAEAFF. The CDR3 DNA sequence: TGTGCCAGCAGCCCTACAGGGTTAGCTGAAGCTTTCTTT.

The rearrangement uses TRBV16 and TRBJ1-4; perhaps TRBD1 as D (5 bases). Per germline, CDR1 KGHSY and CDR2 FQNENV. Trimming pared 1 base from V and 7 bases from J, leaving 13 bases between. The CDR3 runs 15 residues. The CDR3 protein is CASSQFKSGGEKLFF. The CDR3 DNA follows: TGTGCCAGCAGCCAATTCAAAAGCGGGGGTGAAAAACTGTTTTTT.

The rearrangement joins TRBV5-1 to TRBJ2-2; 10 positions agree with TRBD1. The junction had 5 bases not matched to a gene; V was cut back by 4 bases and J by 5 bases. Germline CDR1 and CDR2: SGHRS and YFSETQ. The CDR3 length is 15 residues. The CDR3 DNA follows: TGCGCCAGCAGCAGGGACAGGGGATATACCGGGGAGCTGTTTTTT. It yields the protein CASSRDRGYTGELFF.

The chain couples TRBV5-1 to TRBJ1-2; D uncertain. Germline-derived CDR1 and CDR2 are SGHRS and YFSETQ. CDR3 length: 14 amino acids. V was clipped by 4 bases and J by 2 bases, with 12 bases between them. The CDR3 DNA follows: TGCGCCAGCAGCCCCGCCTCGGGGAACTATGGCTACACCTTC. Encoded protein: CASSPASGNYGYTF.

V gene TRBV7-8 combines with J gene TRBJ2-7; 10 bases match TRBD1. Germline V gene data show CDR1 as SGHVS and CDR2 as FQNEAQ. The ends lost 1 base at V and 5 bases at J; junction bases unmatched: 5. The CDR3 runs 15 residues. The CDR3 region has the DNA TGTGCCAGCAGCTTAGTGGACAGGGGGAACGACGAGCAGTACTTC. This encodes CASSLVDRGNDEQYF.

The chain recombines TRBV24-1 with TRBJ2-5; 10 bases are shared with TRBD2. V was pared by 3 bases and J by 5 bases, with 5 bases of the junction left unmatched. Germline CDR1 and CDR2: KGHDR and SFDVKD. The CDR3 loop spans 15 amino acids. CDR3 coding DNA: TGTGCCACCAGTGATCCTAGCGGGAGTAGTGAGACCCAGTACTTC. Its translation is CATSDPSGSSETQYF.

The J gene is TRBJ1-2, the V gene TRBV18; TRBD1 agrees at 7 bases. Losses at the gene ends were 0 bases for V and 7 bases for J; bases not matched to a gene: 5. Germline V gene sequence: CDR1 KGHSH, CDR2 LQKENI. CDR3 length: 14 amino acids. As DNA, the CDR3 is TGTGCCAGCTCACCACCGACAGGGACCTCTGGCTACACCTTC. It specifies CASSPPTGTSGYTF.

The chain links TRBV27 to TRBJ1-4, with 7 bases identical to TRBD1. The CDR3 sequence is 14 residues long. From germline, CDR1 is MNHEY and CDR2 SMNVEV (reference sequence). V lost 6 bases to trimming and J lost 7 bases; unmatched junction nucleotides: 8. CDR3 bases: TGTGCCAGCAGGAGACAGGGAGAGGGTGAAAAACTGTTTTTT. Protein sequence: CASRRQGEGEKLFF.

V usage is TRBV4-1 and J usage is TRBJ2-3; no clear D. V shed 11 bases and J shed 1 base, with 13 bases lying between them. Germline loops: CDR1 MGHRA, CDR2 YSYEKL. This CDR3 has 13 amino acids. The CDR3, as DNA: TGCGCCGGAAGTCAGGCTGGCACAGATACGCAGTATTTT. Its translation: CAGSQAGTDTQYF.

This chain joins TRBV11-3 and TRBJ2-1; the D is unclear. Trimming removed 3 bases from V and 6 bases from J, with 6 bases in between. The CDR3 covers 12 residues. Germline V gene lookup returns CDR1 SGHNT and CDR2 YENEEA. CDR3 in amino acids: CASSFVVNEQFF. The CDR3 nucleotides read TGTGCCAGCAGCTTTGTAGTCAATGAGCAGTTCTTC.

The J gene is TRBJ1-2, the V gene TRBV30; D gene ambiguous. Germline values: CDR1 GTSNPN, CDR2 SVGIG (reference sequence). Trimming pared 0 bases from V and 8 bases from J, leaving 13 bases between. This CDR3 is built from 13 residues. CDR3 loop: CAWSVQGAQGYTF. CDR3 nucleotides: TGTGCCTGGAGTGTGCAAGGAGCCCAAGGCTACACCTTC.

The CDR3 coding sequence is TGTGCCAGCAGCCAAGACCTCGTTGAGCAGTTCTTC. Its protein product is CASSQDLVEQFF. J is TRBJ2-1 and V is TRBV4-2, with D uncertain. V was pared by 0 bases and J by 9 bases, with 6 bases between. CDR3 length: 12 amino acids. The V gene's germline CDR1 is LGHNA and CDR2 YNFKEQ.

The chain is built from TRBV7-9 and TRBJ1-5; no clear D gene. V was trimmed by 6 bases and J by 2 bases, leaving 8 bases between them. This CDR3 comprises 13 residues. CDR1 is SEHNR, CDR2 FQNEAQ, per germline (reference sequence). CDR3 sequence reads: CASSPIGNQPQHF. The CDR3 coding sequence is TGTGCCAGCAGTCCTATCGGCAATCAGCCCCAGCATTTT.

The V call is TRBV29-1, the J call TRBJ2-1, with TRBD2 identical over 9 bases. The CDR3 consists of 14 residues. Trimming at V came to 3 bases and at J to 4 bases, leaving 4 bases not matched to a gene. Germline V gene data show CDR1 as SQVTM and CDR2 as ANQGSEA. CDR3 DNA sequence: TGCAGCGTTGATAGCGGGGGAGCTTACAATGAGCAGTTCTTC. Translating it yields CSVDSGGAYNEQFF.

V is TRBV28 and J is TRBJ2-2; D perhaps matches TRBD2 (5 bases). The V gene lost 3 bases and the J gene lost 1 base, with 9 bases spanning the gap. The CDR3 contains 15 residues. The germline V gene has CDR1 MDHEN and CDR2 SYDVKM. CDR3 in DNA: TGTGCCAGCAGTTTCGGGGAGTTGAACACCGGGGAGCTGTTTTTT. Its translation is CASSFGELNTGELFF.